The 2 T cell receptor beta chains presented below share a single source sample, sequenced in a study of shared clonotypes between healthy human individuals. Naive CD8 cells comprised CD45RO-negative, CCR7-positively selected cells, excluding terminally differentiated effector memory CD45RA+ cells. Using immunoSEQ multiplex PCR, the repertoire was profiled, and TCRdb retains in-frame clones only, with some absent. This table holds approximately 600,000 clones, around 95% found once. The specimen sequenced was naive CD8+ T cells sorted from blood. The receptors stem from a woman aged 30 to 39 in good health.

The chain combines TRBV29-1 with TRBJ1-4; D is uncertain. The CDR3 runs 13 residues. Trimming took 4 bases from V and 3 from J, leaving 9 bases between them. Germline V gene sequence: CDR1 SQVTM, CDR2 ANQGSEA. This CDR3 is CSVARASNEKLFF. The CDR3 region has the DNA TGCAGCGTTGCAAGGGCTTCTAATGAAAAACTGTTTTTT.

The V gene is TRBV28, the J gene TRBJ2-5, with TRBD2 matching 12 bases. This CDR3 is built from 15 residues. Trimming cost V 5 bases and J 2 bases; bases outside gene matches: 3. CDR1 MDHEN and CDR2 SYDVKM come from the germline V gene. The CDR3 spells CASSRLAGEQETQYF. The CDR3 DNA is TGTGCCAGCAGTAGACTAGCGGGAGAACAAGAGACCCAGTACTTC.